What follows describes a single TCR beta chain. The antigen it binds to is not known. No base-level quality is on record; no much larger clone is a single base apart. What this sample's treatment or condition label stands for: randomized to nivolumab then ipilimumab (arm A) or the reverse (arm B). No trial patient had received prior DNA-damaging chemotherapy. A FACS Aria II flow cytometer was used to sort live CD3+CD8+ cells that were negative for CD19 and CD56 from thawed PBMCs. CheckMate 064, a randomized, open-label phase II trial of sequential checkpoint blockade, was the source of the samples, all of which came from patients with melanoma. Peripheral blood mononuclear cells were collected by leukapheresis, purified with Ficoll-Paque, and frozen in human serum with 10% DMSO. Right after sorting, the blood CD3+CD8+ cells were verified to be >98% pure, and DNA extraction followed. The CDR3 contains 16 residues, cysteine and phenylalanine counted. The sequence is cut down to CDR3 DNA, 48 bases in frame from base 1. Taken from the germline V gene, the CDR1 and CDR2 loops are SGHTA and FQGNSA. Compared with germline, V lacks 1 base and J lacks 4 bases; bases without a gene match: 7.

The data stem from a study of sequential checkpoint blockade in melanoma (dated by TCRdb to about 2019). Some background on the complete study: Patients were assigned by 1:1 randomization to either first-line nivolumab followed by ipilimumab (arm A) or ipilimumab followed by nivolumab (arm B). Maintenance nivolumab came after each of the two trial sequences. Overall results and qualifications from the work: Larger, independent patient cohorts are needed to validate the response-prediction model that combines TCR metrics and mutation burden.

The immunoSEQ Assay was used to immunosequence TCRbeta CDR3 regions from genomic DNA. Before high-throughput sequencing, genomic DNA was amplified using bias-controlled multiplex PCR. In the paper's pipeline: To quantify the absolute abundance of each unique TCRbeta CDR3 region, the sequences were collapsed and filtered. Clonality, defined as 1 minus Pielou's evenness, was calculated using productive rearrangements only. Clones with significantly greater frequencies in on-treatment versus baseline samples were identified using a previously published method. TCRdb obtained this table from immuneACCESS and retained in-frame rearrangements with V and J assigned. These tables miss some clones; where compared with another copy, unresolved V genes account for less than half of the shortfall, and the remainder is unexplained. V and J calls and clone size follow that table, whereas D and trimming were derived from the DNA. The sample table records 25,000 to 35,000 clones; about three quarters of these occur just once. The ten biggest clones cover roughly a fifth of the sample.

The chain couples TRBV7-2 to TRBJ2-1, with 7 central nucleotides matching TRBD2. The TCR sequence derives from a human donor with melanoma. This specimen consisted of CD8+ T cells sorted from blood (inferred from file names), obtained from a patient given nivolumab and ipilimumab in sequence. The DNA sequence is given as TGTGCCAGCAGCTTAGAAGGTGAGCGGGAATACAATGAGCAGTTCTTC. The resulting protein is CASSLEGEREYNEQFF.